Listed below are T cell receptor beta chains from one sample, sequenced in a study of technical replicates of blood from a handful of donors. Clones were sequenced by immunoSEQ multiplex PCR, and TCRdb holds only the in-frame ones, with some missing. The repertoire holds roughly 52,000 clones, with roughly 95% as singletons. Material for sequencing was PBMCs. The receptor set was obtained from a human donor in good health. Some clones in this sample may be carry-over from other donors' samples. Both conserved end residues are part of each CDR3. The D gene is left open where the match is weak. Some rows have no size entry. The others give once, few or many, or a class for an expanded clone.

V	size	J	D	DNA	CDR3
TRBV5-6	.	TRBJ1-3	.	TGTGCCAGCAGCTTGAGAGGACTTAAGATGGACACCATATATTTT	CASSLRGLKMDTIYF
TRBV7-6	.	TRBJ2-3	.	TGTGCCAGCAGCTCGGGTGGGGATACGCAGTATTTT	CASSSGGDTQYF
TRBV7-6	.	TRBJ2-5	TRBD2	TGTGCCAGCAGCCAAAATAGCGGGGGGACCCAAGAGACCCAGTACTTC	CASSQNSGGTQETQYF
TRBV7-3	.	TRBJ1-2	.	TGTGCCAGCAGCTTAAAAGGCAGGGAGGACTATGGCTACACCTTC	CASSLKGREDYGYTF
TRBV15	.	TRBJ1-2	.	TGTGCCACCAGTGCCCCAGTTGTCAACTATGGCTACACCTTC	CATSAPVVNYGYTF
TRBV29-1	.	TRBJ1-1	TRBD1	TGCAGCGTACACAGGGGAAATGAAGCTTTCTTT	CSVHRGNEAFF
TRBV6-6	.	TRBJ2-3	.	TGTGCCAGCAGTTCGGACCTGGGGGGAACAGATACGCAGTATTTT	CASSSDLGGTDTQYF
TRBV5-1	.	TRBJ2-5	TRBD1	TGCGCCAGCAGCAAACAGGGGTGGCAAGAGACCCAGTACTTC	CASSKQGWQETQYF
TRBV6-6	.	TRBJ1-1	.	TGTGCCAGCGGGGGGGCTGGATTTAGCACTGAAGCTTTCTTT	CASGGAGFSTEAFF
TRBV7-2	.	TRBJ2-7	.	TGTGCCAGCAGCTTTGCAAGGGCGGGTTACGAGCAGTACTTC	CASSFARAGYEQYF
TRBV4-2	.	TRBJ2-3	.	TGTGCCAGCAGCCCACTAGTGGAGCGAAGCACAGATACGCAGTATTTT	CASSPLVERSTDTQYF
TRBV5-1	.	TRBJ2-3	TRBD1	TGCGCCAGCAGGGTTACAGGACAGGGGACAGATACGCAGTATTTT	CASRVTGQGTDTQYF
TRBV2	.	TRBJ2-6	TRBD2	TGTGCCAGCAGTGATCCCCTAGCGGGAAGGTCTGGGGCCAACGTCCTGACTTTC	CASSDPLAGRSGANVLTF
TRBV29-1	.	TRBJ2-2	.	TGCAGCGTTGAGGGAAGGGGAAGCACCGGGGAGCTGTTTTTT	CSVEGRGSTGELFF
TRBV5-6	.	TRBJ1-1	.	TGTGCCAGCAGCTTGGCTGCAGACACTGAAGCTTTCTTT	CASSLAADTEAFF
TRBV9	once	TRBJ2-3	.	TGTGCCAGCAGCCCTGGTGGACGGGACACAGATACGCAGTATTTT	CASSPGGRDTDTQYF
TRBV4-3	.	TRBJ2-3	TRBD1	TGCGCCAGCAGCCAAGATATACAGGGGACAGATACGCAGTATTTT	CASSQDIQGTDTQYF
TRBV5-6	.	TRBJ1-6	TRBD1	TGTGCCAGCAGCATGACAGGGGGCGTGTGGGAATCACCCCTCCACTTT	CASSMTGGVWESPLHF
TRBV5-1	.	TRBJ2-5	.	TGCGCCAGCAGCTTGCTACAAGAGACCCAGTACTTC	CASSLLQETQYF
TRBV7-2	.	TRBJ2-7	.	TGTGCCAGCCAGGAGGGTTCGAGCTCCTACGAGCAGTACTTC	CASQEGSSSYEQYF
TRBV9	.	TRBJ1-5	.	TGTGCCAGCAGCTTGGGACATCTAAATCAGCCCCAGCATTTT	CASSLGHLNQPQHF
TRBV4-2	.	TRBJ2-1	.	TGTGCCAGCAGCCAAGATAAGGGGTTCTACAATGAGCAGTTCTTC	CASSQDKGFYNEQFF
TRBV7-9	.	TRBJ1-6	.	TGTGCCAGCAGCTCCGCCTCGGTGCGGAATTCACCCCTCCACTTT	CASSSASVRNSPLHF
TRBV4-3	.	TRBJ2-1	.	TGCGCCAGCAGCCAAGATTATAGAGGAGGGGGCGTAGGCTCCTACAATGAGCAGTTCTTC	CASSQDYRGGGVGSYNEQFF
TRBV2	once	TRBJ2-2	TRBD1	TGTGCCAGCAGGACAGGGATCTCCGGGGAGCTGTTTTTT	CASRTGISGELFF